This T cell receptor (beta chain) appears in the sequencing data of a study of OX40 agonist ivuxolimab in advanced cancers. On the study more broadly: Every 2 weeks, ivuxolimab was infused into the patients intravenously at between 0.01 and 10 mg/kg.

With respect to this clone: Antigen specificity is unknown.

General study findings and limits: Mean expanded clone counts were higher in CD8+ than CD4+ T cells.

TCRdb keeps only in-frame clones here, not all; method: immunoSEQ multiplex PCR. The top ten clones hold approximately 15% of a sample with fewer than 25,000 clones, 85% of them seen once. CDR3 size: 16 residues. Material: CD4+ or CD8+ T cells sorted from blood, obtained in a trial of the OX40 agonist ivuxolimab. V usage is TRBV5-3 and J usage is TRBJ2-5; TRBD2 matches 7 bases. The J call may be faulty, since TRBJ2-7 better matches the DNA end. TRBV5-3 is assigned to the ORF class and has an uncertain function. The TCR originated in an adult with an advanced solid tumor such as melanoma, head and neck, liver or kidney cancer. CDR3 nucleotides: TGTGCCAGAAGCTTGTTAGGCGGGAGATTTGGGTACGAGCAGTACTTC. The encoded protein is CARSLLGGRFGYEQYF.